Below are 23 T cell receptor beta chains sequenced from a single sample in a study of graft-versus-host responses after intestinal transplantation. Their antigen targets remain unknown. Only in-frame clones appear in the TCRdb table, and some are missing; sequencing was by immunoSEQ multiplex PCR. This repertoire shows 85,000 to 110,000 clones, approximately 94% found once; its top ten account for 0.9% to 1.5%. Sequenced material: unstimulated CD8+ T cells sorted from spleen or lymph node cells, taken before intestinal transplant. These TCRs come from a human donor who received an intestinal transplant.

The chain uses TRBV7-8 and TRBJ2-7; TRBD1 matches 9 bases. V gave up 4 bases and J gave up 5 bases; unmatched junction bases: 12. Germline values: CDR1 SGHVS, CDR2 FQNEAQ. The CDR3 has 16 residues. DNA for the CDR3: TGTGCCAGCAGCTACAATCCGGGACAGGGAGGCCACGAGCAGTACTTC. Translated: CASSYNPGQGGHEQYF. The whole variable domain, remainder taken from reference TRBV7-8 and TRBJ2-7, is GAGVSQSPRYKVAKRGQDVALRCDPISGHVSLFWYQQALGQGPEFLTYFQNEAQLDKSGLPSDRFFAERPEGSVSTLKIQRTQQEDSAVYLCASSYNPGQGGHEQYFGPGTRLTVT.

This CDR3 reads CASRQEIYNSPLHF. CDR3 in DNA: TGCGCCAGCAGGCAGGAGATCTATAATTCACCCCTCCACTTT. J is TRBJ1-6 and V is TRBV4-1; no definite D call. The germline V gene encodes CDR1 MGHRA and CDR2 YSYEKL. The V end lost 6 bases, the J end lost 3 bases, and 9 bases lay between the germline ends. The CDR3 contains 14 residues.

The genes are TRBV6-5 and TRBJ1-1; D gene uncertain. Germline CDR1 is MNHEY and CDR2 is SVGAGI. V was trimmed by 8 bases and J by 1 base, leaving 11 bases between them. This CDR3 comprises 13 residues. The CDR3 DNA reads as TGTGCCAGCGGGCCGCGGGCGAACACTGAAGCTTTCTTT. This sequence encodes CASGPRANTEAFF.

The V call is TRBV4-1, the J call TRBJ2-5; TRBD1 or TRBD2 may be the D gene (5 bases each). Trimming pared 7 bases from V and 2 bases from J, leaving 14 bases between. The CDR3 spans 14 residues. Germline lookup yields CDR1 MGHRA and CDR2 YSYEKL. The CDR3 loop is CASKAGGGQETQYF. The CDR3 coding sequence is TGCGCCAGCAAAGCAGGTGGGGGACAAGAGACCCAGTACTTC.

The chain joins TRBV6-1 to TRBJ2-7, with 7 bases identical to TRBD2. The J segment lost 0 bases and the V segment lost 8 bases, leaving 10 bases of the junction unmatched. There are 15 residues in the CDR3. Germline V gene sequence: CDR1 MNHNS, CDR2 SASEGT. CDR3 nucleotide sequence: TGTGCCAGCCTTAGACTAGCTGGGAGCTCCTACGAGCAGTACTTC. Residues: CASLRLAGSSYEQYF.

The chain employs TRBV12-5 and TRBJ2-1, with D possibly being TRBD2 (6 bases). V lost 7 bases to trimming and J lost 4 bases, with 17 bases between them. Germline values: CDR1 LGHNT, CDR2 FRNRAP. The CDR3 has 15 amino acids. In DNA form, the CDR3 reads TGTGCTAGTGCCCTAGGGGCGGGATATTACAATGAGCAGTTCTTC. As protein: CASALGAGYYNEQFF.

The chain has TRBV6-5 and TRBJ1-1; perhaps TRBD1 as D (5 bases). Germline V lookup: CDR1 MNHEY, CDR2 SVGAGI. Trimming stripped 2 bases from V and 4 bases from J, with 11 bases between. The CDR3 has 14 amino acids. The DNA of the CDR3 is TGTGCCAGCAGTTACGGGGGGGGAGGCACTGAAGCTTTCTTT. Translated, it gives CASSYGGGGTEAFF.

The chain combines TRBV7-5 with TRBJ1-1; the table's D call TRBD1 went unverified against the DNA. TRBV7-5 is shown as a pseudogene. The CDR3 has 16 residues. CDR3 in DNA: TGTGTCAGAAGCTACCTTGGGCCCAGACAGGCTGCTGAAGCTTTCTTT. Translating gives CVRSYLGPRQAAEAFF.

This chain connects TRBV25-1 to TRBJ2-2, with a weak D call TRBD1 (6 bases). Germline CDR1 is MGHDK and CDR2 is SYGVNS. V lost 6 bases to trimming and J lost 6 bases, with 11 bases between them. This CDR3 is built from 13 residues. The CDR3 coding sequence is TGTGCCAGCAGATCTGGGGGCGCCGGGGAGCTGTTTTTT. It is translated as CASRSGGAGELFF.

This chain connects TRBV27 to TRBJ1-5; a possible D gene is TRBD1 (5 bases). The germline V and J ends were trimmed by 8 bases and 1 base, with 9 bases remaining between them. The CDR3 consists of 13 residues. Germline CDR1 and CDR2: MNHEY and SMNVEV (reference sequence). This CDR3 reads CASSEGSNQPQHF. In DNA form, the CDR3 reads TGTGCCAGCTCTGAGGGGAGCAATCAGCCCCAGCATTTT.

This rearrangement joins TRBV19 to TRBJ2-5, with D perhaps TRBD1 (8 bases). Germline V gene lookup returns CDR1 LNHDA and CDR2 SQIVND (reference sequence). The V gene lost 3 bases and the J gene lost 4 bases, with 15 bases spanning the gap. CDR3 length: 15 amino acids. This CDR3 reads CASSITGGAGETQYF. DNA of the CDR3: TGTGCCAGTAGTATTACAGGGGGGGCCGGAGAGACCCAGTACTTC.

V and J are TRBV11-3 and TRBJ1-1; tentatively, D is TRBD1 (5 bases). The CDR3 length is 12 residues. Deletions cut 5 bases from V and 7 bases from J, with 11 bases between. CDR1 and CDR2 from the germline V gene are SGHNT and YENEEA. The CDR3 DNA reads TGTGCCAGCAGCCCAGGGACTTTTGAAGCTTTCTTT. Translating gives CASSPGTFEAFF.

Turning to this clone: Other nucleotide sequences in the sample specify the same CDR3. The chain combines TRBV6-5 with TRBJ2-1, with a weak D call TRBD2 (6 bases). This CDR3 has 15 amino acids. Germline loops: CDR1 MNHEY, CDR2 SVGAGI. The V end lost 0 bases, the J end lost 2 bases, and 8 bases lay between the germline ends. In nucleotides, the CDR3 is TGTGCCAGCAGTTACTCGACGGGGGCCTACAATGAGCAGTTCTTC. Translating gives CASSYSTGAYNEQFF.

This chain joins TRBV4-1 and TRBJ1-2, with 7 bases aligning to TRBD1. Germline-derived CDR1 and CDR2 are MGHRA and YSYEKL. The CDR3 runs 15 residues. Trimming removed 1 base from V and 8 bases from J; junction bases left unmatched: 10. Here the CDR3 reads CASSQVSEGAGGYTF. DNA of the CDR3: TGCGCCAGCAGCCAAGTTAGCGAGGGGGCAGGAGGCTACACCTTC.

The rearrangement joins TRBV4-1 to TRBJ1-6, with D hard to call. CDR3 length: 16 amino acids. V gave up 2 bases and J gave up 1 base, with 9 bases separating them. CDR1 MGHRA and CDR2 YSYEKL come from the germline V gene. CDR3 in DNA: TGCGCCAGCAGCCAAAAGGTGGGATCCTATAATTCACCCCTCCACTTT. Translation gives CASSQKVGSYNSPLHF.

CDR3 loop: CASSRGSGVNEQFF. The CDR3 DNA reads as TGTGCCAGCAGCCGAGGTAGTGGCGTCAATGAGCAGTTCTTC. The chain is built from TRBV11-2 and TRBJ2-1, with D uncertain. There are 14 residues in the CDR3. V dropped 5 bases and J dropped 6 bases, with 14 bases sitting between them. Germline V gene lookup returns CDR1 SGHAT and CDR2 FQNNGV. Drawing the rest from reference TRBV11-2 and TRBJ2-1, the complete variable domain is EAGVAQSPRYKIIEKRQSVAFWCNPISGHATLYWYQQILGQGPKLLIQFQNNGVVDDSQLPKDRFSAERLKGVDSTLKIQPAKLEDSAVYLCASSRGSGVNEQFFGPGTRLTVL.

The genes are TRBV6-5 and TRBJ2-7; 9 bases line up with TRBD1. The ends lost 5 bases at V and 6 bases at J; junction bases unmatched: 5. This CDR3 is 13 amino acids long. From germline, CDR1 is MNHEY and CDR2 SVGAGI. The CDR3 protein is CASSRTGEVEQYF. CDR3 DNA: TGTGCCAGCAGTCGGACAGGGGAGGTCGAGCAGTACTTC.

The chain uses TRBV7-3 and TRBJ1-2, with D possibly TRBD1 on 5 matching bases. CDR3 length equals 16 residues. Germline-derived CDR1 and CDR2 are SGHTA and FQGTGA. Trimming removed 3 bases from V and 3 bases from J, with 17 bases in between. The CDR3 region is CASSLQTVPLHYGYTF. The DNA of the CDR3 is TGTGCCAGCAGCTTGCAGACAGTCCCCCTTCACTATGGCTACACCTTC.

The V and J genes are TRBV30 and TRBJ2-1, with 9 bases lining up with TRBD2. With 2 bases clipped from V and 3 bases from J, the junction kept 5 bases outside the gene matches. Germline loops: CDR1 GTSNPN, CDR2 SVGIG (reference sequence). CDR3 size: 15 residues. Written as DNA, the CDR3 is TGTGCCTGGAGTCAATTGACTAGCGGCTACAATGAGCAGTTCTTC. It codes for CAWSQLTSGYNEQFF.

The chain carries TRBV7-2 and TRBJ1-3; D gene ambiguous. The germline V gene encodes CDR1 SGHTA and CDR2 FQGNSA. The germline V and J ends were trimmed by 5 bases and 0 bases, with 8 bases remaining between them. CDR3 length equals 14 residues. The CDR3 here is CASSLASSGNTIYF. The CDR3 DNA is TGTGCCAGCAGCCTCGCGTCCTCTGGAAACACCATATATTTT.

The chain is built from TRBV19 and TRBJ1-2, with a tentative D call TRBD1 (5 bases). CDR1 is LNHDA, CDR2 SQIVND, per germline (reference sequence). Trimming removed 3 bases from V and 6 bases from J, with 20 bases in between. The CDR3 totals 16 residues. CDR3 in amino acids: CASSMAERGGDDGYTF. The CDR3 bases are TGTGCCAGTAGTATGGCAGAAAGGGGAGGGGACGATGGCTACACCTTC.

The chain is built from TRBV6-5 and TRBJ2-3; TRBD2 agrees at 11 bases. This CDR3 has 14 amino acids. The germline CDR1 and CDR2 sequences are MNHEY and SVGAGI. With V trimmed by 5 bases and J by 4 bases, 2 bases remained unmatched. The CDR3, as DNA: TGTGCCAGCAGTGAGGGACTAGCGGCAGATACGCAGTATTTT. As protein: CASSEGLAADTQYF.

This rearrangement joins TRBV7-2 to TRBJ1-4; D is unclear. V shed 6 bases and J shed 8 bases, with 16 bases lying between them. The length of the CDR3 is 14 residues. Germline V CDR1 and CDR2: SGHTA, FQGNSA. CDR3 in amino acids: CASSSFESGEKLFF. The CDR3 nucleotides are TGTGCCAGCAGTTCATTCGAAAGTGGGGAAAAACTGTTTTTT.